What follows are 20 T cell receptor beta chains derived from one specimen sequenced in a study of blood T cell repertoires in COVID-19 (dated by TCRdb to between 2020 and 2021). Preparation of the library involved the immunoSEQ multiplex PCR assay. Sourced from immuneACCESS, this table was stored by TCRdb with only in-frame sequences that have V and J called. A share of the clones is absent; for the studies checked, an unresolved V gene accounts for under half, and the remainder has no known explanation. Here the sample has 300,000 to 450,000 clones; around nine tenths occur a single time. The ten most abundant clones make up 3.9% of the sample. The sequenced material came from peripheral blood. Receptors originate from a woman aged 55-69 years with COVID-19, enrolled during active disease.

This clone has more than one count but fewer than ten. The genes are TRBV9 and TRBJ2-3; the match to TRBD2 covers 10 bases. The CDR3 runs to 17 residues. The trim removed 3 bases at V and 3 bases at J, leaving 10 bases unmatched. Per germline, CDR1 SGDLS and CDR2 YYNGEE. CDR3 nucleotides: TGTGCCAGCAGCGGAACTCTGAGTAGCGGGGGGACAGATACGCAGTATTTT. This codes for CASSGTLSSGGTDTQYF.

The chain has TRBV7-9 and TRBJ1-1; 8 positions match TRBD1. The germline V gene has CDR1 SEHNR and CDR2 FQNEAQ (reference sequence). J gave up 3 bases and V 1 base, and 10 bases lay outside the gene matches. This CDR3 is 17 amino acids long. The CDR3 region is CASSLGTGSIGDTEAFF. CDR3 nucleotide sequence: TGTGCCAGCAGCTTAGGGACAGGGAGTATTGGGGACACTGAAGCTTTCTTT.

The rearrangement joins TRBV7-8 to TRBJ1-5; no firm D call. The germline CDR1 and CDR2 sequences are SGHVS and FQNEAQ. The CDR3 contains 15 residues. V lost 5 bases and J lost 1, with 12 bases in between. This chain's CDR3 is CASSREEGSNQPQHF. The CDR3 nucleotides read TGTGCCAGCAGCCGAGAGGAGGGAAGCAATCAGCCCCAGCATTTT.

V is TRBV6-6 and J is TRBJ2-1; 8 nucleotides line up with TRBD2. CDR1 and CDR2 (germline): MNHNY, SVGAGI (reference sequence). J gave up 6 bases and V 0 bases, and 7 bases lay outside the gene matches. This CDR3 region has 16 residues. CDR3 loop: CASSYSLAGGGNEQFF. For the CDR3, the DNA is TGTGCCAGCAGTTACTCCCTTGCGGGGGGAGGCAATGAGCAGTTCTTC.

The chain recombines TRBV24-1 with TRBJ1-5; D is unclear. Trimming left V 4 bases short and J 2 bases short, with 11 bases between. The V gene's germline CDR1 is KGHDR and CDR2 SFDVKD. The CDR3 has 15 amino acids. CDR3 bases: TGTGCCACCAGTGAATCGGGGAGAGGCAATCAGCCCCAGCATTTT. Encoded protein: CATSESGRGNQPQHF.

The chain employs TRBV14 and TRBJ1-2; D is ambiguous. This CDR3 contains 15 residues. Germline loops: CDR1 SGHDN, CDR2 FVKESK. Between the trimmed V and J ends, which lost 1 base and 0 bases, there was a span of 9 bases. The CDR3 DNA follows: TGTGCCAGCAGCCAAGTAAAGGGAGCTAACTATGGCTACACCTTC. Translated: CASSQVKGANYGYTF.

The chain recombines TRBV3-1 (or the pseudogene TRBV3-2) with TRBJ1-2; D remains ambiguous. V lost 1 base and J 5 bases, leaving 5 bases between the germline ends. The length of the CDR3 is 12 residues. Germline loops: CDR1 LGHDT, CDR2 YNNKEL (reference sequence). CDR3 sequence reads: CASSQGRYGYTF. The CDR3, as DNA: TGTGCCAGCAGCCAAGGGCGGTATGGCTACACCTTC.

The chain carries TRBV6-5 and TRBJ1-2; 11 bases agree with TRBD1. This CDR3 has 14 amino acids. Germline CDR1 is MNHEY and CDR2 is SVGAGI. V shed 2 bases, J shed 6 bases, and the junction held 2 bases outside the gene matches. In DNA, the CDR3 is TGTGCCAGCAGTTACCCGGGACAGGGGGATGGCTACACCTTC. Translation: CASSYPGQGDGYTF.

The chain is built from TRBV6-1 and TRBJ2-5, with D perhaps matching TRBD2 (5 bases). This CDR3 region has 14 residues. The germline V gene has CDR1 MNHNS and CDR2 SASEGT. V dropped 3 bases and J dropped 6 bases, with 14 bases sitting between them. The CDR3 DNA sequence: TGTGCCAGCAGTGATTTCGACCGAGGGAAGACCCAGTACTTC. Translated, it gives CASSDFDRGKTQYF.

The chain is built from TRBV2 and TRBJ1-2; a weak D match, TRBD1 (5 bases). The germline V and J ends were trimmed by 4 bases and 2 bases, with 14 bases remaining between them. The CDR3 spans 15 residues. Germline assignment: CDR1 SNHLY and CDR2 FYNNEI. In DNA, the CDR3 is TGTGCCAGCAGTGTGAACGGCAGGGCGAACTATGGCTACACCTTC. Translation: CASSVNGRANYGYTF.

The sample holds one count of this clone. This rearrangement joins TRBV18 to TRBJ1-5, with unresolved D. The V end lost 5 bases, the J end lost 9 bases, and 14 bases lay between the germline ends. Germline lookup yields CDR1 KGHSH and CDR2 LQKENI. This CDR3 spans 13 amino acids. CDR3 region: CASSEGWGPPQHF. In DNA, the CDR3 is TGTGCCAGCTCAGAGGGATGGGGTCCGCCCCAGCATTTT.

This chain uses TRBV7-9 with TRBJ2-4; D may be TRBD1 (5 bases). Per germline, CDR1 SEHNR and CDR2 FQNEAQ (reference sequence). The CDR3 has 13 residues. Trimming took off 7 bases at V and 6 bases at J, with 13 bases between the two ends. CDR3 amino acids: CASTGHRSNIQYF. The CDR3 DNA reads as TGTGCCAGCACCGGACACCGCTCAAACATTCAGTACTTC.

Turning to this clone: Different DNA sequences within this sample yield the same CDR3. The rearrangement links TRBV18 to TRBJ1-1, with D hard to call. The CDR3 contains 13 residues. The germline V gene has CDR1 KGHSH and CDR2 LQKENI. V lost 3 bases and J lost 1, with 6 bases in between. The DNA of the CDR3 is TGTGCCAGCTCACCTTCAGGGAACACTGAAGCTTTCTTT. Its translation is CASSPSGNTEAFF.

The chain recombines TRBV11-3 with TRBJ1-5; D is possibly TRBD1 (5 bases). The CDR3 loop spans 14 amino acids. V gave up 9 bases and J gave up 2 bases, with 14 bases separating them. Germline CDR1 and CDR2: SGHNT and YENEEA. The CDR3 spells CASIQTVCNQPQHF. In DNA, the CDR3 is TGTGCCAGTATCCAGACAGTTTGCAATCAGCCCCAGCATTTT.

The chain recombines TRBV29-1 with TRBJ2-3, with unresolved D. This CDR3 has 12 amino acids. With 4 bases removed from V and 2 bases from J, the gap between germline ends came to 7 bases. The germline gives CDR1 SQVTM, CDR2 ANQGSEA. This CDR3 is CSVVQDTDTQYF. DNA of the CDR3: TGCAGCGTTGTACAAGACACAGATACGCAGTATTTT.

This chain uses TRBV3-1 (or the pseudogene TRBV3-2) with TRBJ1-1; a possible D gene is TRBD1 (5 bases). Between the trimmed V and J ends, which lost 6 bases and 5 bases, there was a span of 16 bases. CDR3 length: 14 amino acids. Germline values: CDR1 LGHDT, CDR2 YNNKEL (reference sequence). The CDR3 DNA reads TGTGCCAGCAGACCGCCAGGGCTTGTTACTGAAGCTTTCTTT. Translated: CASRPPGLVTEAFF.

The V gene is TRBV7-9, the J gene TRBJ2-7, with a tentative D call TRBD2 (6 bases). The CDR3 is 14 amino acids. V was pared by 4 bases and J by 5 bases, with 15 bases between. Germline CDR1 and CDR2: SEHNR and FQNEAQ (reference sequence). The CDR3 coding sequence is TGTGCCAGCAGCTCTAGGGACTCCAGGGACGAGCAGTACTTC. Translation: CASSSRDSRDEQYF.

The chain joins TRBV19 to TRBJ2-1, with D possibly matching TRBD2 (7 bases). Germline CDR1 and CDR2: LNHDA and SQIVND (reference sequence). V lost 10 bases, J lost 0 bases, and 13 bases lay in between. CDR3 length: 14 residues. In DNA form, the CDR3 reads TGTGCCACCAGGGGAGGGCCCTCCTACAATGAGCAGTTCTTC. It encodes CATRGGPSYNEQFF.

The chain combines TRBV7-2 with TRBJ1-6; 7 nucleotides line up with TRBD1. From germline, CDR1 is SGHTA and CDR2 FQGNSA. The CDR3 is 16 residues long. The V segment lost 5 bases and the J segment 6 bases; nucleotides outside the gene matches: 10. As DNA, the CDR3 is TGTGCCAGCAGCCAGAGTGGGACAGCTTTTAATTCACCCCTCCACTTT. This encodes CASSQSGTAFNSPLHF.

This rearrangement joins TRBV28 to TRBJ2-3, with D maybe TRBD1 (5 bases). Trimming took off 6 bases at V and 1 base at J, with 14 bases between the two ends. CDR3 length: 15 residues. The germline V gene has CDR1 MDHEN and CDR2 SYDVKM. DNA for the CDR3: TGTGCCAGCAGCCAGGGTGGGTCCCGCACAGATACGCAGTATTTT. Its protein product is CASSQGGSRTDTQYF.